This T cell receptor beta chain was obtained from a study of T cell responses to AZD1222 COVID-19 vaccine. Whole-study findings and limits: Vaccine-associated CD4 TCRs spanned spike, dominant at 160-218 and 743-854. Seropositive status at baseline applied to only a handful of AZD1222 recipients.

Germline V gene lookup returns CDR1 SGDLS and CDR2 YYNGEE. The junction had 3 bases not matched to a gene; V was cut back by 4 bases and J by 3 bases. The CDR3 is made up of 13 amino acids. A note on this clone: Its antigen remains unidentified.

Repertoires were generated with immunoSEQ multiplex PCR, while TCRdb's copy carries only in-frame clones and drops some. The sample yields about 75,000 clones, roughly 88% seen once. The receptor was isolated from an adult who received the MenACWY meningococcal vaccine as a control. Sequenced here: peripheral blood, sampled 28 days after the second dose of the MenACWY control vaccine. This chain joins TRBV9 and TRBJ1-1; 7 bases agree with TRBD1. Written as DNA, the CDR3 is TGTGCCAGCAGCCTAGGGGGCCACACTGAAGCTTTCTTT. It specifies CASSLGGHTEAFF.